These 9 T cell receptor beta chains originate from one sample sequenced in a study of T cell changes during pregnancy in multiple sclerosis. The protocol was immunoSEQ multiplex PCR, while the TCRdb copy is restricted to in-frame clones and leaves out a portion. The table lists roughly 72,000 clones, more than 80% of them singletons. Material: peripheral blood, obtained in the first trimester of pregnancy. These receptor sequences come from a female donor in good health, enrolled as a control in a pregnancy study.

The chain recombines TRBV27 with TRBJ1-1, with TRBD1 matching over 9 bases. This CDR3 comprises 16 residues. Germline-derived CDR1 and CDR2 are MNHEY and SMNVEV (reference sequence). V lost 2 bases to trimming and J lost 4 bases; unmatched junction nucleotides: 8. The DNA for the CDR3 is TGTGCCAGCAGTTTAATAGGACAGGGGCGGGGCACTGAAGCTTTCTTT. This gives the protein CASSLIGQGRGTEAFF.

The gene calls are TRBV6-5 and TRBJ2-7; 10 bases fit TRBD2. Unmatched junction bases numbered 12, after V lost 2 bases and J lost 8 bases. Germline CDR1 and CDR2: MNHEY and SVGAGI. This CDR3 spans 16 amino acids. Written as DNA, the CDR3 is TGTGCCAGCAGTTACCCCCTAGCGGGGGCCGTTGGGAAGCAGTACTTC. Amino acid sequence: CASSYPLAGAVGKQYF.

V and J are TRBV6-6 and TRBJ1-6; 8 bases are shared with TRBD1. Per germline, CDR1 MNHNY and CDR2 SVGAGI (reference sequence). The CDR3 covers 15 residues. V gave up 5 bases and J gave up 10 bases; unmatched junction bases: 10. CDR3 residues: CASSTQGAEGSPLHF. In DNA form, the CDR3 reads TGTGCCAGCAGTACCCAGGGGGCCGAAGGGTCACCCCTCCACTTT.

V usage is TRBV18 and J usage is TRBJ1-1; D is perhaps TRBD1 (6 bases). The CDR3 contains 14 residues. Trimming cost V 3 bases and J 11 bases, with 19 bases left between them. Germline V CDR1 and CDR2: KGHSH, LQKENI. CDR3 in amino acids: CASSPGPRGPGAFF. For the CDR3, the DNA is TGTGCCAGCTCACCCGGACCCAGGGGACCGGGGGCTTTCTTT. The variable domain in full, completed from reference TRBV18 and TRBJ1-1, reads NAGVMQNPRHLVRRRGQEARLRCSPMKGHSHVYWYRQLPEEGLKFMVYLQKENIIDESGMPKERFSAEFPKEGPSILRIQQVVRGDSAAYFCASSPGPRGPGAFFGQGTRLTVV.

The CDR3 protein is CASSQGQPSNYGYTF. The CDR3 nucleotides read TGTGCCAGCAGCCAAGGACAGCCTTCTAACTATGGCTACACCTTC. The chain employs TRBV5-6 and TRBJ1-2; the D gene is possibly TRBD1 (6 bases). CDR1 and CDR2 (germline): SGHDT, YYEEEE. The V end lost 4 bases, the J end lost 0 bases, and 13 bases lay between the germline ends. This CDR3 comprises 15 residues.

The V call is TRBV25-1, the J call TRBJ2-3, with no clear D. This CDR3 region has 12 residues. CDR1 is MGHDK and CDR2 is SYGVNS in the germline V gene. The V gene lost 0 bases and the J gene lost 4 bases, with 2 bases spanning the gap. CDR3 in amino acids: CASSEYADTQYF. The CDR3 DNA sequence: TGTGCCAGCAGTGAATACGCAGATACGCAGTATTTT.

Note on this clone: This same CDR3 is encoded by further DNA sequences in the sample. CDR3 DNA sequence: TGTGCCAGCAGCTTATTAGCGGCTCAAGAGACCCAGTACTTC. This encodes CASSLLAAQETQYF. The gene calls are TRBV7-9 and TRBJ2-5; perhaps TRBD2 as D (6 bases). Germline CDR1 is SEHNR and CDR2 is FQNEAQ (reference sequence). CDR3 size: 14 residues. Trimming shortened V by 2 bases and J by 2 bases, and 9 bases separated the two germline ends.

This chain uses TRBV28 with TRBJ1-1; 9 bases fit TRBD1. J was trimmed by 4 bases and V by 5 bases; bases with no gene match: 5. This CDR3 is 14 amino acids long. Germline CDR1 and CDR2: MDHEN and SYDVKM. As DNA, the CDR3 is TGTGCCAGCAGTCCGGCGACAGGGGGCACTGAAGCTTTCTTT. Protein product: CASSPATGGTEAFF.

Only one count was recorded for this clone. The chain recombines TRBV7-2 with TRBJ1-4; 8 nucleotides match TRBD1. The CDR3 extends over 15 amino acids. Germline CDR1 SGHTA, CDR2 FQGNSA. Losses at the gene ends were 5 bases for V and 10 bases for J; bases not matched to a gene: 12. CDR3 sequence reads: CASSTTADRAVKLFF. For the CDR3, the DNA is TGTGCCAGCAGCACGACGGCGGACAGGGCGGTAAAACTGTTTTTT.